The 20 T cell receptor beta chains in this list originate from one sample, sequenced in a study of shared clonotypes between healthy human individuals. Generated by immunoSEQ multiplex PCR, the TCRdb table keeps only in-frame clones and is missing some. The sample contains 2,500,000 or so clones, over 85% of which appear only once. Sequencing input: naive CD4+ T cells sorted from blood. Regarding subset: CD45RA+ positively selected. The receptor source for this set is a young man in good health.

Turning to this clone: Other DNA sequences from this sample encode an identical CDR3 as well. The chain couples TRBV28 to TRBJ1-1; D unresolved. The CDR3 runs to 14 residues. V was pared by 6 bases and J by 0 bases, with 11 bases between. Germline lookup yields CDR1 MDHEN and CDR2 SYDVKM. The CDR3 protein is CASSPPALNTEAFF. CDR3 DNA sequence: TGTGCCAGCAGCCCCCCGGCTTTGAACACTGAAGCTTTCTTT.

The V call is TRBV7-2, the J call TRBJ2-2; possibly TRBD1 for D (6 bases). The CDR3 sequence is 14 residues long. The germline V gene encodes CDR1 SGHTA and CDR2 FQGNSA. Between the trimmed V and J ends, which lost 5 bases and 6 bases, there was a span of 13 bases. The CDR3 bases are TGTGCCAGCAGCCCGGACAGCCGGGCCGGGGAGCTGTTTTTT. Its translation: CASSPDSRAGELFF.

The gene calls are TRBV19 and TRBJ1-1; D not certain. CDR1 is LNHDA, CDR2 SQIVND, per germline (reference sequence). The CDR3 length is 15 residues. Trimming cost V 4 bases and J 1 base, with 13 bases left between them. This CDR3 reads CASSNPSLGNTEAFF. The CDR3 nucleotides are TGTGCCAGTAGTAACCCCTCTTTGGGGAACACTGAAGCTTTCTTT.

This chain connects TRBV4-2 to TRBJ2-1; D is unclear. This CDR3 comprises 14 residues. Trimming took off 0 bases at V and 5 bases at J, with 8 bases between the two ends. Germline assignment: CDR1 LGHNA and CDR2 YNFKEQ. The CDR3 sequence: CASSQDRLDNEQFF. CDR3 DNA sequence: TGTGCCAGCAGCCAAGACAGGCTAGACAATGAGCAGTTCTTC.

The chain is built from TRBV29-1 and TRBJ2-5; no reliable D call. Germline values: CDR1 SQVTM, CDR2 ANQGSEA. The CDR3 loop spans 13 amino acids. V was trimmed by 2 bases and J by 2 bases, leaving 9 bases between them. The CDR3 sequence: CSVESQSQETQYF. The CDR3 region has the DNA TGCAGCGTTGAATCTCAGTCTCAAGAGACCCAGTACTTC.

This clone was counted only a few times. V gene TRBV29-1 combines with J gene TRBJ1-1; weak D call: TRBD1 (6 bases). Trimming left V 6 bases short and J 0 bases short, with 17 bases between. This CDR3 has 15 residues. In germline, CDR1 is SQVTM, CDR2 ANQGSEA. Here the CDR3 reads CSVRQEIPMNTEAFF. The CDR3 DNA reads as TGCAGCGTCCGACAGGAGATACCTATGAACACTGAAGCTTTCTTT.

V and J are TRBV5-6 and TRBJ2-2; perhaps TRBD1 as D (5 bases). The germline V gene has CDR1 SGHDT and CDR2 YYEEEE. The CDR3 consists of 15 residues. V gave up 6 bases and J gave up 5 bases, with 17 bases separating them. CDR3 in DNA: TGTGCCAGCACCAGTTGGGGCGGATCGACCGGGGAGCTGTTTTTT. Translation gives CASTSWGGSTGELFF.

The V call is TRBV14, the J call TRBJ1-4; 9 bases fit TRBD1. The germline V gene encodes CDR1 SGHDN and CDR2 FVKESK. Losses at the gene ends were 4 bases for V and 8 bases for J; bases not matched to a gene: 5. This CDR3 contains 14 residues. In DNA form, the CDR3 reads TGTGCCAGCAGCCGGGACAGGGTTCGCGAAAAACTGTTTTTT. Its translation: CASSRDRVREKLFF.

The V call is TRBV2, the J call TRBJ1-2; no clear D. V gave up 6 bases and J gave up 1 base, with 12 bases separating them. Germline CDR1 is SNHLY and CDR2 is FYNNEI. The CDR3 is made up of 14 amino acids. The CDR3 bases are TGTGCCAGCAGCCCACTATCCGGTAACTATGGCTACACCTTC. This encodes CASSPLSGNYGYTF.

V and J are TRBV5-6 and TRBJ2-5; 8 positions agree with TRBD2. The CDR3 totals 14 residues. Germline V gene sequence: CDR1 SGHDT, CDR2 YYEEEE. The ends lost 3 bases at V and 4 bases at J; junction bases unmatched: 5. CDR3 amino acids: CASSSTSAGETQYF. The CDR3, as DNA: TGTGCCAGCAGCTCGACTAGCGCGGGAGAGACCCAGTACTTC.

The chain is built from TRBV25-1 and TRBJ2-5; unclear D gene. The DNA end favors TRBJ2-7, so the J call may be wrong. The CDR3 loop spans 13 amino acids. Germline CDR1 and CDR2: MGHDK and SYGVNS. CDR3 in DNA: TGTGCCAGCAGGGGCGTCAGAACCTACGAGCAGTACTTC. Translation: CASRGVRTYEQYF.

This chain uses TRBV29-1 with TRBJ2-1, with 8 positions matching TRBD2. This CDR3 contains 18 residues. Germline CDR1 reads SQVTM; CDR2 reads ANQGSEA. Losses at the gene ends were 2 bases for V and 2 bases for J; bases not matched to a gene: 14. CDR3 sequence: CSVEKGLGILGAYNEQFF. In DNA form, the CDR3 reads TGCAGCGTTGAAAAGGGACTAGGTATTTTAGGGGCCTACAATGAGCAGTTCTTC.

The rearrangement joins TRBV10-2 to TRBJ2-6; TRBD1 agrees at 11 bases. V trimming: 6 bases; J trimming: 0 bases; junction bases outside the gene matches: 7. The CDR3 is 18 amino acids. In germline, CDR1 is WSHSY, CDR2 SAAADI. The chain's CDR3 is CASRPGQGGFSGANVLTF. The CDR3 DNA sequence: TGCGCCAGCAGACCGGGACAGGGGGGTTTCTCTGGGGCCAACGTCCTGACTTTC.

The V call is TRBV11-2, the J call TRBJ2-7; 7 nucleotides match TRBD1. J gave up 0 bases and V 3 bases, and 5 bases lay outside the gene matches. This CDR3 is built from 15 residues. CDR1 and CDR2 (germline): SGHAT, FQNNGV. This chain's CDR3 is CASSLWDSPSYEQYF. For the CDR3, the DNA is TGTGCCAGCAGCTTGTGGGACAGTCCCTCCTACGAGCAGTACTTC.

In regard to this clone: The sample has other DNA sequences that encode this CDR3 too. The chain is built from TRBV9 and TRBJ1-6; TRBD1 aligns across 10 bases. CDR3 length: 14 amino acids. Trimming took 0 bases from V and 9 from J; bases not matched to a gene: 0. Looked up from germline, CDR1 is SGDLS and CDR2 is YYNGEE. CDR3 sequence: CASSVGTGGSPLHF. CDR3 coding DNA: TGTGCCAGCAGCGTAGGGACAGGGGGTTCACCCCTCCACTTT.

This clone has just one count. The J gene is TRBJ2-1, the V gene TRBV7-8, with 9 bases identical to TRBD1. CDR3 length: 16 residues. Germline CDR1 reads SGHVS; CDR2 reads FQNEAQ. V gave up 2 bases and J gave up 3 bases; unmatched junction bases: 5. This CDR3 is CASSLSRDRDYNEQFF. CDR3 in DNA: TGTGCCAGCAGCTTAAGCCGGGACAGGGACTACAATGAGCAGTTCTTC.

Here the CDR3 reads CASSSLMGRQPQHF. CDR3 DNA: TGTGCCAGCAGTTCCCTCATGGGCCGCCAGCCCCAGCATTTT. The gene calls are TRBV27 and TRBJ1-5; D not certain. Trimming took 4 bases from V and 7 from J, leaving 14 bases between them. This CDR3 contains 14 residues. Germline CDR1 and CDR2: MNHEY and SMNVEV (reference sequence).

This clone was seen only a few times. J is TRBJ1-1 and V is TRBV29-1; D gene uncertain. The CDR3 runs 10 residues. Per the germline V gene, CDR1 is SQVTM and CDR2 is ANQGSEA. The V and J ends lost 6 bases and 7 bases respectively, with 9 bases between them. CDR3 loop: CSVVNGEAFF. Written as DNA, the CDR3 is TGCAGCGTAGTAAACGGTGAAGCTTTCTTT. Full variable domain (outside the CDR3, taken from reference TRBV29-1 and TRBJ1-1): SAVISQKPSRDICQRGTSLTIQCQVDSQVTMMFWYRQQPGQSLTLIATANQGSEATYESGFVIDKFPISRPNLTFSTLTVSNMSPEDSSIYLCSVVNGEAFFGQGTRLTVV.

The chain joins TRBV19 to TRBJ2-1; D not certain. Germline assignment: CDR1 LNHDA and CDR2 SQIVND (reference sequence). The CDR3 runs to 13 residues. The V end was cut by 6 bases, the J end by 5 bases, with 11 bases between. The CDR3 region has the DNA TGTGCCAGTAGGTTGGACGGAGACAATGAGCAGTTCTTC. Residues: CASRLDGDNEQFF.

V gene TRBV28 combines with J gene TRBJ2-6; D gene unclear. The V gene lost 5 bases and the J gene lost 7 bases, with 9 bases spanning the gap. Germline V gene sequence: CDR1 MDHEN, CDR2 SYDVKM. This CDR3 has 13 residues. The CDR3 here is CASSNWSANVLTF. The CDR3 DNA follows: TGTGCCAGCAGTAATTGGAGTGCCAACGTCCTGACTTTC.